The entry below describes one T cell receptor beta chain. At the DNA level, this CDR3 is encoded by other sequences in the same sample as well. The source of the sample is a study of control samples from healthy donors and cancer patients. Data came from immunoSEQ multiplex PCR; TCRdb stores just in-frame clones and leaves some out. The table lists some 57,000 clones, almost 96% of them singletons, with about 1.9% in the top ten. Germline V CDR1 and CDR2: SGHRS, YFSETQ. The CDR3 contains 15 residues. Trimming cost V 0 bases and J 2 bases, with 11 bases left between them. This rearrangement joins TRBV5-1 to TRBJ1-2; D possibly corresponds to TRBD1 (5 bases). The specimen sequenced was blood. The TCR sequence derives from a woman in her 30s in good health. The CDR3 nucleotides are TGCGCCAGCAGCTTGGCCCCAGGGCAGAACTATGGCTACACCTTC. This gives the protein CASSLAPGQNYGYTF.